One and the same sample provided the 19 T cell receptor beta chains below, sequenced in a study of T-cell memory formation after mild COVID-19. Each CDR3 protein gets one entry after TCRdb re-called the 5' RACE reads with MiXCR. The sample has 410,000 or so distinct CDR3 sequences; 20% to 25% are singletons. Sequences were obtained from PBMCs or a T cell subset sorted from them (not recorded which). The receptors stem from an adult woman who had mild COVID-19 (a few samples of this study predate the infection). Cell type and time point are not known.

The CDR3 DNA reads TGCGCCAGCAGCACGGAGACAGCTCCCGGCTACACCTTC. Its protein product is CASSTETAPGYTF. This chain connects TRBV4-1 to TRBJ1-2; a possible D gene is TRBD1 (5 bases). Germline assignment: CDR1 MGHRA and CDR2 YSYEKL. V lost 5 bases and J lost 8, with 15 bases in between. The CDR3 is made up of 13 amino acids.

With respect to this clonotype: The DNA is left out, because the CDR3 cannot be placed on it with certainty; the CDR3 is given as TCRdb lists it. This chain joins TRBV29-1 and TRBJ1-1; TRBD1 reflects the table's D call only, with no check against the DNA. The CDR3 comprises 10 residues, both ends counted. Germline V gene lookup returns CDR1 SQVTM and CDR2 ANQGSEA. The CDR3 sequence: CSVGGGITFF.

The chain couples TRBV9 to TRBJ2-3; the D is unclear. CDR1 is SGDLS and CDR2 is YYNGEE in the germline V gene. The CDR3 is 15 residues long. The V end lost 1 base, the J end lost 2 bases, and 11 bases lay between the germline ends. The CDR3 nucleotides are TGTGCCAGCAGCGTAAGTGAGACCCCCACAGATACGCAGTATTTT. Its translation: CASSVSETPTDTQYF. The whole variable domain, filled in from reference TRBV9 and TRBJ2-3, reads DSGVTQTPKHLITATGQRVTLRCSPRSGDLSVYWYQQSLDQGLQFLIQYYNGEERAKGNILERFSAQQFPDLHSELNLSSLELGDSALYFCASSVSETPTDTQYFGPGTRLTVL.

This chain uses TRBV11-3 with TRBJ2-1; D not certain. The CDR3 contains 13 residues. The V end lost 5 bases, the J end lost 6 bases, and 11 bases lay between the germline ends. Germline lookup yields CDR1 SGHNT and CDR2 YENEEA. The CDR3 nucleotides read TGTGCCAGCAGCGCCGCGGAATCCAATGAGCAGTTCTTC. As protein: CASSAAESNEQFF. The full variable domain, its missing parts supplied by reference TRBV11-3 and TRBJ2-1, is EAGVVQSPRYKIIEKKQPVAFWCNPISGHNTLYWYLQNLGQGPELLIRYENEEAVDDSQLPKDRFSAERLKGVDSTLKIQPAELGDSAVYLCASSAAESNEQFFGPGTRLTVL.

The chain combines TRBV6-2 or TRBV6-3 with TRBJ2-1; 9 bases line up with TRBD2. The CDR3 has 18 residues. The germline CDR1 and CDR2 sequences are MNHEY and SVGEGT. V dropped 2 bases and J dropped 7; count of bases not matched to a gene: 15. The CDR3 DNA reads TGTGCCAGCAGTTACCGAGGTGGGGTAGCGGGAGTCACGAATGAGCAGTTCTTC. Translated: CASSYRGGVAGVTNEQFF.

The chain recombines TRBV11-2 with TRBJ2-5, with D perhaps being TRBD1 or TRBD2 (5 bases each). CDR1 and CDR2 from the germline V gene are SGHAT and FQNNGV. Trimming took 3 bases from V and 0 from J, leaving 8 bases between them. The CDR3 has 14 amino acids. In DNA, the CDR3 is TGTGCCAGCAGCTTTTGGGGACACCAAGAGACCCAGTACTTC. It codes for CASSFWGHQETQYF.

The sample holds a few counts of this clonotype. The rearrangement joins TRBV5-6 to TRBJ2-7; D call uncertain. The germline V gene has CDR1 SGHDT and CDR2 YYEEEE. The CDR3 spans 14 residues. Trimming cost V 0 bases and J 1 base, with 8 bases left between them. CDR3 loop: CASSLGRLSYEQYF. The CDR3 DNA sequence: TGTGCCAGCAGCTTGGGCAGGCTGTCCTACGAGCAGTACTTC.

This clonotype was counted a few times. J is TRBJ1-4 and V is TRBV7-8; 8 bases map to TRBD1. The J segment lost 7 bases and the V segment lost 4 bases, leaving 8 bases of the junction unmatched. Germline V gives CDR1 SGHVS, CDR2 FQNEAQ. CDR3 length: 15 residues. CDR3 DNA sequence: TGTGCCAGCAGCTCCTCAGGGGGCGTCGGTGAAAAACTGTTTTTT. Translated: CASSSSGGVGEKLFF.

This clonotype was recorded a few times. This chain uses TRBV7-2 with TRBJ2-7, with 7 positions matching TRBD2. With V trimmed by 1 base and J by 3 bases, 6 bases remained unmatched. The CDR3 length is 15 residues. The germline V gene has CDR1 SGHTA and CDR2 FQGNSA. CDR3 coding DNA: TGTGCCAGCAGCTTAGAATCGGGAGGTTACTACGAGCAGTACTTC. Amino acid sequence: CASSLESGGYYEQYF.

This clonotype was found a few times. This chain's CDR3 is CASAGGGRGNEQFF. The CDR3 nucleotides are TGTGCCAGTGCGGGAGGGGGCCGGGGCAATGAGCAGTTCTTC. This chain connects TRBV11-2 to TRBJ2-1; 9 bases match TRBD2. The V gene end was trimmed by 9 bases and the J gene end by 6 bases; junction bases not matched to a gene: 9. The CDR3 length is 14 residues. CDR1 and CDR2 from the germline V gene are SGHAT and FQNNGV.

V usage is TRBV12-3 or TRBV12-4 and J usage is TRBJ2-3, with D maybe TRBD2 (5 bases). The CDR3 contains 14 residues. Trimming removed 8 bases from V and 5 bases from J, with 17 bases in between. The CDR3 loop reads CASPRVLSRDTQYF. The CDR3 DNA reads as TGTGCCAGCCCGAGGGTCCTCTCAAGAGATACGCAGTATTTT.

This clonotype was detected only a few times. V is TRBV12-3 or TRBV12-4 and J is TRBJ1-2; no clear D. V was pared by 3 bases and J by 5 bases, with 16 bases between. This CDR3 spans 15 amino acids. CDR3 bases: TGTGCCAGCAGTTTCTCTGTCCAGGCCTTATATGGCTACACCTTC. Encoded protein: CASSFSVQALYGYTF.

This chain links TRBV11-2 with TRBJ1-6; D is ambiguous. The V end was cut by 3 bases, the J end by 8 bases, with 17 bases between. The CDR3 runs to 16 residues. The germline V gene has CDR1 SGHAT and CDR2 FQNNGV. The CDR3, as DNA: TGTGCCAGCAGCTTCACCTTAGGGCCTATTGATTCACCCCTCCACTTT. Protein sequence: CASSFTLGPIDSPLHF.

The chain uses TRBV30 and TRBJ2-5, with D perhaps matching TRBD2 (5 bases). Germline V gives CDR1 GTSNPN, CDR2 SVGIG (reference sequence). The CDR3 sequence is 15 residues long. V was shortened by 5 bases and J by 2 bases, with 18 bases between the two germline ends. CDR3 in amino acids: CAWFHGGLAQETQYF. CDR3 DNA sequence: TGTGCCTGGTTCCACGGCGGGCTAGCTCAAGAGACCCAGTACTTC.

V usage is TRBV5-1 and J usage is TRBJ2-7; 10 bases are shared with TRBD1. The CDR3 has 15 residues. Germline assignment: CDR1 SGHRS and CDR2 YFSETQ. V trimming: 0 bases; J trimming: 5 bases; junction bases outside the gene matches: 5. CDR3 bases: TGCGCCAGCAGCTTGGGGGGGACAGGGGTGCACGAGCAGTACTTC. Translated, it gives CASSLGGTGVHEQYF.

The chain links TRBV5-6 to TRBJ2-1; 8 nucleotides agree with TRBD1. V was clipped by 5 bases and J by 1 base; unmatched bases: 11. The germline V gene has CDR1 SGHDT and CDR2 YYEEEE. The CDR3 sequence is 17 residues long. This CDR3 reads CASSLGAGGESYNEQFF. The CDR3 DNA follows: TGTGCCAGCAGTTTAGGGGCAGGGGGCGAATCCTACAATGAGCAGTTCTTC.

V gene TRBV6-5 combines with J gene TRBJ2-7; D is undetermined. V lost 6 bases to trimming and J lost 5 bases, with 8 bases between them. CDR3 length: 11 amino acids. Germline values: CDR1 MNHEY, CDR2 SVGAGI. CDR3: CASSDGDEQYF. The CDR3 DNA reads as TGTGCCAGCAGCGATGGGGACGAGCAGTACTTC.

The J gene is TRBJ2-5, the V gene TRBV12-3 or TRBV12-4; possibly TRBD2 for D (7 bases). CDR3 length equals 16 residues. V lost 6 bases, J lost 4 bases, and 21 bases lay in between. CDR3 amino acids: CASRGGPREGRETQYF. The CDR3 DNA is TGTGCCAGCAGAGGGGGTCCTAGGGAGGGCCGAGAGACCCAGTACTTC.

There are a few counts of this clonotype. The CDR3 loop is CASSSKGGDEQFF. CDR3 sequence (DNA): TGCGCCAGCAGCTCGAAAGGGGGTGATGAGCAGTTCTTC. The chain couples TRBV5-1 to TRBJ2-1, with a weak D call TRBD1 (6 bases). CDR3 length: 13 amino acids. CDR1 and CDR2 (germline): SGHRS, YFSETQ. Between the trimmed V and J ends, which lost 3 bases and 8 bases, there was a span of 12 bases. Looking up the rest from reference TRBV5-1 and TRBJ2-1 gives the full variable domain: KAGVTQTPRYLIKTRGQQVTLSCSPISGHRSVSWYQQTPGQGLQFLFEYFSETQRNKGNFPGRFSGRQFSNSRSEMNVSTLELGDSALYLCASSSKGGDEQFFGPGTRLTVL.